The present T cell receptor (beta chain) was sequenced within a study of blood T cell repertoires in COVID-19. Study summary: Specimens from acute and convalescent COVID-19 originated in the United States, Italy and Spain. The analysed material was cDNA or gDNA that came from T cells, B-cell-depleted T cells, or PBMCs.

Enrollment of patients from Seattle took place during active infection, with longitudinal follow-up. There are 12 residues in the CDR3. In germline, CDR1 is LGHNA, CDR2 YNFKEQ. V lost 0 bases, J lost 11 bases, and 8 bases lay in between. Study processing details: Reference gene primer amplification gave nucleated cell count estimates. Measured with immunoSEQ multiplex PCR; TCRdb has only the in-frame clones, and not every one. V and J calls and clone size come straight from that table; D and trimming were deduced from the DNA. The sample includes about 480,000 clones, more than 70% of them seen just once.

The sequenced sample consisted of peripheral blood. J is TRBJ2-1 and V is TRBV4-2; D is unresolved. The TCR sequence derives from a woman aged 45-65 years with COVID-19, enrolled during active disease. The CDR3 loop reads CASSQDGSKQFF. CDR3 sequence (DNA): TGTGCCAGCAGCCAAGATGGCTCAAAGCAGTTCTTC.